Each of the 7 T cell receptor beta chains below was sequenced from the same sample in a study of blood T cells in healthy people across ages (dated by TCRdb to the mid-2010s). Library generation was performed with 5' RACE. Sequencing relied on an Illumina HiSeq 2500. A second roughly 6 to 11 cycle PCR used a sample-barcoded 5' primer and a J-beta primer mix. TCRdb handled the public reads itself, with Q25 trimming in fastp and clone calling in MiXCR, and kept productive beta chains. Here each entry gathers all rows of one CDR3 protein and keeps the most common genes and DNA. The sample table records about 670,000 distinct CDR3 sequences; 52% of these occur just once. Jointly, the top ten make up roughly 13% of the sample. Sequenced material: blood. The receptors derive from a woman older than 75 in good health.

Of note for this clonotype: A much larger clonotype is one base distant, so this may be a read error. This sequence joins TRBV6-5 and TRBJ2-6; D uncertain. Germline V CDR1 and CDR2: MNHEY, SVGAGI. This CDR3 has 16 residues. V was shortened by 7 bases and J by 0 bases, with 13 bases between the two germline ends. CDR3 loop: CASKPELYSGANVLTF. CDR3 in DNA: TGTGCCAGCAAACCGGAACTCTACTCTGGGGCCAACGTCCTGACTTTC.

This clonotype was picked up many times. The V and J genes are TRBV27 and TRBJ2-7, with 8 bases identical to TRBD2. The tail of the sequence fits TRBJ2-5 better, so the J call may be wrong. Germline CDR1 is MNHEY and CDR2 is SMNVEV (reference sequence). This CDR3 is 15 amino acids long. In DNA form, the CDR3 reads TGTGCCAGCAGTTCGCGGGGGGCCACACCCCTGACCCAGTACTTC. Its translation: CASSSRGATPLTQYF.

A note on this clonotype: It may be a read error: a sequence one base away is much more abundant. CDR3 sequence reads: CASSFVGFQETQYF. Here the CDR3 DNA reads TGTGCCAGCAGCTTCGTCGGCTTCCAAGAGACCCAGTACTTC. V gene TRBV7-2 combines with J gene TRBJ2-5; D unresolved. The germline V gene encodes CDR1 SGHTA and CDR2 FQGNSA. The CDR3 has 14 residues. V lost 3 bases, J lost 1 base, and 9 bases lay in between.

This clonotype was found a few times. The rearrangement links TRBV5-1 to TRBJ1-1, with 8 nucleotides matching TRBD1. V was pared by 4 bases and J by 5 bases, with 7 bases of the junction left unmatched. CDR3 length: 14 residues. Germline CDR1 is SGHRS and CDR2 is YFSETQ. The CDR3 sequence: CASSPGGYGTEAFF. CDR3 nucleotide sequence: TGCGCCAGCAGCCCAGGGGGCTACGGGACTGAAGCTTTCTTT.

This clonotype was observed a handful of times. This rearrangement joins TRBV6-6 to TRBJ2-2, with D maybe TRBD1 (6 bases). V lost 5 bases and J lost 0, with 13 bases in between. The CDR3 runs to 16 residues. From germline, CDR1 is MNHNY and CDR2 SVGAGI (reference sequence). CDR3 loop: CASSRDRLANTGELFF. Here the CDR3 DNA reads TGTGCCAGCAGTAGAGACAGGCTCGCGAACACCGGGGAGCTGTTTTTT.

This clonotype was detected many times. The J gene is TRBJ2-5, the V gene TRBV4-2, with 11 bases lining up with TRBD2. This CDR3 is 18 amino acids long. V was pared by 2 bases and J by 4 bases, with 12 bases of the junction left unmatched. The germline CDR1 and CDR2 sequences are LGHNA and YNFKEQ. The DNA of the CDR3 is TGTGCCAGCAGCCAATGGGCTAGCGGGAGGTTAGGAGGAGAGACCCAGTACTTC. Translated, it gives CASSQWASGRLGGETQYF.

The CDR3 protein is CSASQRGDEQYF. CDR3 in DNA: TGCAGTGCTAGCCAGCGGGGAGACGAGCAGTACTTC. The chain carries TRBV20-1 and TRBJ2-5; TRBD2 matches at 7 bases. The J call may not be correct, given that the DNA end is closer to TRBJ2-7. Per germline, CDR1 DFQATT and CDR2 SNEGSKA (reference sequence). The CDR3 spans 12 residues.